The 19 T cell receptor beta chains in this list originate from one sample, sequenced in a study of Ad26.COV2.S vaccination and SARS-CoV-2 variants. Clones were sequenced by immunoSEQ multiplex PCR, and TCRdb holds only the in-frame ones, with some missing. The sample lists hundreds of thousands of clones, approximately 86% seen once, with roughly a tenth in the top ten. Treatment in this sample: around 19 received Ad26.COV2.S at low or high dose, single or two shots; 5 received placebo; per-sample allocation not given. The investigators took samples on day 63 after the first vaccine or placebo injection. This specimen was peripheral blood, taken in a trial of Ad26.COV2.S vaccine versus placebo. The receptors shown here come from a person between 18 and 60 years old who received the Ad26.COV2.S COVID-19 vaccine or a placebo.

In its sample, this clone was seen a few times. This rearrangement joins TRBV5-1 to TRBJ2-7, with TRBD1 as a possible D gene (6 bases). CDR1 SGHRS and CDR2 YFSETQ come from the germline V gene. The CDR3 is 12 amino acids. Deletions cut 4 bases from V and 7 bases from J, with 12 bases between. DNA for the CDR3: TGCGCCAGCAGCGTACAGGGTGGGGAGCAGTACTTC. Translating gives CASSVQGGEQYF.

This CDR3 is CASSQTPGLEIEQYF. In nucleotides, the CDR3 is TGCGCCAGCAGCCAGACGCCGGGACTAGAAATCGAGCAGTACTTC. The V call is TRBV4-1, the J call TRBJ2-7; 8 positions match TRBD2. Germline V gene data show CDR1 as MGHRA and CDR2 as YSYEKL. V was clipped by 3 bases and J by 6 bases; unmatched bases: 10. This CDR3 spans 15 amino acids.

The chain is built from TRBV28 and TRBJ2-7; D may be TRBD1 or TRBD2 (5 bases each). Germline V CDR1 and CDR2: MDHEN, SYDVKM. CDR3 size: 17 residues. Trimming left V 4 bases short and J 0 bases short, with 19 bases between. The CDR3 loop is CASSSHWDRSFSYEQYF. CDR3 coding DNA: TGTGCCAGCAGTTCCCACTGGGACCGATCGTTCTCCTACGAGCAGTACTTC.

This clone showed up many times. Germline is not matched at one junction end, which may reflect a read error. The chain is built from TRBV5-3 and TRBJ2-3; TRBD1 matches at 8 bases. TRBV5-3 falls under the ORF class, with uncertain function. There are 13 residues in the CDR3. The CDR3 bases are TGTGCCCGAAGGGACAGGAGCACAGATACGCAGTATTTT. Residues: CARRDRSTDTQYF.

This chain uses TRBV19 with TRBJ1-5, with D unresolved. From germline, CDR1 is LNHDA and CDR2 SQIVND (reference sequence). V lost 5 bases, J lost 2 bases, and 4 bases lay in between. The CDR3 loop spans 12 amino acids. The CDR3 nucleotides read TGTGCCAGTAGTCAGGGCAATCAGCCCCAGCATTTT. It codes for CASSQGNQPQHF.

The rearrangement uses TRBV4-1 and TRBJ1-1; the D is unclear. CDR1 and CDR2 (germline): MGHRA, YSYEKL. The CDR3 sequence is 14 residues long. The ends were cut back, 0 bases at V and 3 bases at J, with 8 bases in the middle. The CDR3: CASSQDPGDTEAFF. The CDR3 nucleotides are TGCGCCAGCAGCCAAGATCCGGGTGACACTGAAGCTTTCTTT.

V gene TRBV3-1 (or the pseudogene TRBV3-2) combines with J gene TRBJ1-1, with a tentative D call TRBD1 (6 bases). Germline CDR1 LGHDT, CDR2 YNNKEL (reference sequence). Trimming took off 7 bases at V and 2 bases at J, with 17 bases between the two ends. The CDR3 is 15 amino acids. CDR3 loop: CASNTASGANTEAFF. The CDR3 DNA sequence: TGTGCCAGCAACACTGCGTCGGGGGCCAACACTGAAGCTTTCTTT.

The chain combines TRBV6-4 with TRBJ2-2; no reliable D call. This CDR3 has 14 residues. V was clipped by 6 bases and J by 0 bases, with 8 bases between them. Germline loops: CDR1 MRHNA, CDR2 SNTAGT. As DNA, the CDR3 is TGTGCCAGCAGACCCACATCGAACACCGGGGAGCTGTTTTTT. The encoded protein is CASRPTSNTGELFF.

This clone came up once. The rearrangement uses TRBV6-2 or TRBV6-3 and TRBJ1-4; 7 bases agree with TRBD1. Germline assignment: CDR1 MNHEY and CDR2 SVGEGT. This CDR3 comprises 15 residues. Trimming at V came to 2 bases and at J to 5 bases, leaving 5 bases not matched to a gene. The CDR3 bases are TGTGCCAGCAGTTACGGGGGACAGCGAAATGAAAAACTGTTTTTT. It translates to CASSYGGQRNEKLFF.

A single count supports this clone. Here the CDR3 reads CASYSGNTIYF. CDR3 bases: TGTGCCAGCTACTCTGGAAACACCATATATTTT. This chain connects TRBV28 to TRBJ1-3; D not certain. V dropped 8 bases and J dropped 0 bases, with 2 bases sitting between them. The CDR3 covers 11 residues. In germline, CDR1 is MDHEN, CDR2 SYDVKM.

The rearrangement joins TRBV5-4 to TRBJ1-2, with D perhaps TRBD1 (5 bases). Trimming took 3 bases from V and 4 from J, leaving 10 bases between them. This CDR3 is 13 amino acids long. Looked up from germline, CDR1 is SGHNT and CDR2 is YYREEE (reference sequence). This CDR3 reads CASSSPGVYGYTF. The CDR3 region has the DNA TGTGCCAGCAGCTCCCCGGGGGTCTATGGCTACACCTTC.

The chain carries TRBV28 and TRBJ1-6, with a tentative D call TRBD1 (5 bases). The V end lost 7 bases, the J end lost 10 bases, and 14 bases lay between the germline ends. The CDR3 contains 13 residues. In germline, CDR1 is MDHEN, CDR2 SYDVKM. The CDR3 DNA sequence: TGTGCCAGCAACGGGGGTATTCGCTCACCCCTCCACTTT. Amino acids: CASNGGIRSPLHF.

CDR3 amino acids: CASSPERAEAFF. The CDR3 DNA reads TGTGCCAGCTCACCCGAGAGGGCGGAAGCTTTCTTT. This rearrangement joins TRBV18 to TRBJ1-1; no firm D call. From germline, CDR1 is KGHSH and CDR2 LQKENI. Trimming removed 3 bases from V and 8 bases from J, with 10 bases in between. The CDR3 contains 12 residues. The full variable domain, with the rest looked up from reference TRBV18 and TRBJ1-1, is NAGVMQNPRHLVRRRGQEARLRCSPMKGHSHVYWYRQLPEEGLKFMVYLQKENIIDESGMPKERFSAEFPKEGPSILRIQQVVRGDSAAYFCASSPERAEAFFGQGTRLTVV.

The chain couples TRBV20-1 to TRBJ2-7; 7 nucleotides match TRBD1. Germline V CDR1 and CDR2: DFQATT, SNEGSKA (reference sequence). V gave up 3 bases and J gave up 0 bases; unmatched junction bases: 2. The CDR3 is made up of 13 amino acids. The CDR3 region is CSASSGGSYEQYF. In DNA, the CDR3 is TGCAGTGCTAGTTCAGGGGGCTCCTACGAGCAGTACTTC.

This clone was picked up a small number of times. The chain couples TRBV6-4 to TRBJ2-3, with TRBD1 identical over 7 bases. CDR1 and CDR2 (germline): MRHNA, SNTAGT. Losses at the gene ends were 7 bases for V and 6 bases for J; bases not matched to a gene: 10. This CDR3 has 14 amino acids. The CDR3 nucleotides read TGTGCCAGCACCAACAGGGGTAAAGCGGATACGCAGTATTTT. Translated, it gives CASTNRGKADTQYF.

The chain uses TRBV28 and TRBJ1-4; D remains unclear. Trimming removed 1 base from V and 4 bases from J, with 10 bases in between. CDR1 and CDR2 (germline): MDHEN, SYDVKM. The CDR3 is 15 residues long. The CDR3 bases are TGTGCCAGCAGTTTATTAGCCGGGCTTAATGAAAAACTGTTTTTT. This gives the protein CASSLLAGLNEKLFF.

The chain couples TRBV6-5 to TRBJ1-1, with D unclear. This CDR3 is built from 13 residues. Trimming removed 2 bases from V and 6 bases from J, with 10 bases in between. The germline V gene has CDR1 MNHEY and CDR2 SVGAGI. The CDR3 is CASSYVDSAEAFF. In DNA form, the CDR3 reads TGTGCCAGCAGTTACGTGGACTCCGCTGAAGCTTTCTTT.

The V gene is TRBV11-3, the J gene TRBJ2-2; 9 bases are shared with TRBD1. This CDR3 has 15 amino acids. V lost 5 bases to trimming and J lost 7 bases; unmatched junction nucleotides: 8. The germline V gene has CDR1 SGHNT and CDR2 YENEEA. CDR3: CASSPRTGVDGELFF. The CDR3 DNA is TGTGCCAGCAGCCCCAGGACAGGGGTTGACGGGGAGCTGTTTTTT.

CDR3 nucleotides: TGTGCCAGCAGCTTAGAGGCCTCGTTAGCTGTAGCCAAAAACATTCAGTACTTC. This gives the protein CASSLEASLAVAKNIQYF. The V call is TRBV11-2, the J call TRBJ2-4; unclear D gene. This CDR3 has 18 residues. Trimming stripped 0 bases from V and 0 bases from J, with 15 bases between. Germline V gene data show CDR1 as SGHAT and CDR2 as FQNNGV.